This TCR beta chain was identified during a study of naive and memory T cell subsets. Germline V CDR1 and CDR2: LGHDT, YNNKEL (reference sequence). The CDR3 runs to 15 residues. J was trimmed by 5 bases and V by 3 bases; bases with no gene match: 5. This clonotype was seen ten or more times. An equimolar mix of two oligonucleotides served as the beta constant-region primer for TRBC1 and TRBC2. TCRdb analysed the UMI-ligation and nested PCR reads with MiXCR anew, one entry per CDR3 protein. This sample yields around 29,000 distinct CDR3 sequences, of which around 11% are seen a single time; roughly 18% belongs to the top ten.

The chain has TRBV3-1 and TRBJ2-3, with 10 nucleotides matching TRBD2. The clonotype was recovered from a human donor in good health. The sequenced material came from effector memory CD4+ T cells from blood. Regarding subset: effector memory, CD45RA- CD27-. CDR3 bases: TGTGCCAGCAGCCACCTTAGCGGGGGGAAAGATACGCAGTATTTT. It translates to CASSHLSGGKDTQYF.